The 14 T cell receptor beta chains in this list originate from one sample, sequenced in a study of blood T cell repertoires in COVID-19 (dated by TCRdb to between 2020 and 2021). The method was the immunoSEQ multiplex PCR assay. In its TCRdb copy, this immuneACCESS table keeps in-frame sequences only and misses some clones. Where compared with another copy, unresolved V genes explain less than half of these, and the others have no known cause. Within this sample are some 140,000 clones, with less than 80% of them counted one time only. The leading ten clones occupy approximately 3.6% of the sample. The sample consisted of peripheral blood. These receptors were collected from a man aged 60-69 years with acute or convalescent COVID-19.

This clone turned up a few times. This rearrangement joins TRBV24-1 to TRBJ1-3; 10 nucleotides match TRBD1. Germline assignment: CDR1 KGHDR and CDR2 SFDVKD. V was clipped by 5 bases and J by 2 bases; unmatched bases: 8. This CDR3 has 17 amino acids. This chain's CDR3 is CATSGGQGPPPGNTIYF. The DNA for the CDR3 is TGTGCCACCAGTGGGGGACAGGGGCCTCCCCCTGGAAACACCATATATTTT.

The chain combines TRBV7-9 with TRBJ1-5; 7 nucleotides align to TRBD1. Germline V gene sequence: CDR1 SEHNR, CDR2 FQNEAQ (reference sequence). The CDR3 runs 14 residues. J gave up 7 bases and V 1 base, and 4 bases lay outside the gene matches. The CDR3 sequence is CASSLGGRGQPQHF. In DNA, the CDR3 is TGTGCCAGCAGCTTAGGGGGCAGGGGGCAGCCCCAGCATTTT.

The chain links TRBV29-1 to TRBJ1-3; no clear D. Trimming stripped 6 bases from V and 0 bases from J, with 9 bases between. This CDR3 region has 13 residues. Germline V lookup: CDR1 SQVTM, CDR2 ANQGSEA. CDR3 sequence reads: CSVATDSGNTIYF. DNA for the CDR3: TGCAGCGTCGCGACTGACTCTGGAAACACCATATATTTT.

V is TRBV19 and J is TRBJ1-5, with D possibly matching TRBD1 (5 bases). With 3 bases removed from V and 0 bases from J, the gap between germline ends came to 6 bases. The CDR3 totals 14 residues. Germline values: CDR1 LNHDA, CDR2 SQIVND (reference sequence). The CDR3 DNA reads TGTGCCAGTAGTATCAGGGATAGCAATCAGCCCCAGCATTTT. Its translation: CASSIRDSNQPQHF.

V usage is TRBV6-5 and J usage is TRBJ2-7; D perhaps matches TRBD1 (6 bases). The CDR3 is made up of 12 amino acids. CDR1 is MNHEY, CDR2 SVGAGI, per germline. V dropped 6 bases and J dropped 4 bases, with 10 bases sitting between them. The DNA for the CDR3 is TGTGCCAGCAGCCGGGACACATACGAGCAGTACTTC. It specifies CASSRDTYEQYF.

The genes are TRBV15 and TRBJ1-6; maybe TRBD1 (5 bases). Germline V gives CDR1 LNHNV, CDR2 YYDKDF (reference sequence). V lost 5 bases to trimming and J lost 6 bases, with 17 bases between them. The CDR3 spans 16 residues. The CDR3 region is CATSSDGAGPNSPLHF. CDR3 DNA sequence: TGTGCCACCAGCTCAGATGGGGCAGGGCCTAATTCACCCCTCCACTTT.

On this clone: Its ends do not fully match the called genes, so a read error is possible. This chain uses TRBV5-1 with TRBJ1-2; 7 bases agree with TRBD1. Germline V gene lookup returns CDR1 SGHRS and CDR2 YFSETQ. The CDR3 loop spans 12 amino acids. CDR3 DNA: TGCGCCAGCAGCTTGGCCGACAGGGAATTAGTGTTC. The encoded protein is CASSLADRELVF.

The rearrangement links TRBV30 to TRBJ2-7, with unresolved D. From germline, CDR1 is GTSNPN and CDR2 SVGIG (reference sequence). The CDR3 runs 15 residues. Trimming took off 3 bases at V and 0 bases at J, with 15 bases between the two ends. CDR3 DNA: TGTGCCTGGAGCTTACAGTTGCTCTCCTCCTACGAGCAGTACTTC. This codes for CAWSLQLLSSYEQYF.

The J gene is TRBJ1-1, the V gene TRBV7-2; TRBD1 aligns across 7 bases. Germline trimming cut 4 bases from V and 6 bases from J; bases unmatched to any gene: 11. This CDR3 has 15 amino acids. Germline V gene data show CDR1 as SGHTA and CDR2 as FQGNSA. The CDR3 spells CASSYLQGSRAEAFF. CDR3 DNA sequence: TGTGCCAGCAGCTACCTACAGGGGTCGAGGGCTGAAGCTTTCTTT.

The CDR3 protein is CASSQDQGGGYGYTF. DNA of the CDR3: TGTGCCAGCAGCCAAGACCAAGGGGGGGGGTATGGCTACACCTTC. This chain joins TRBV3-1 (or the pseudogene TRBV3-2) and TRBJ1-2, with D perhaps TRBD1 (6 bases). The V and J ends lost 0 bases and 5 bases respectively, with 13 bases between them. This CDR3 contains 15 residues. The V gene's germline CDR1 is LGHDT and CDR2 YNNKEL (reference sequence).

The CDR3 loop is CASSLVGSSGRNEQYF. CDR3 in DNA: TGTGCCAGCAGCTTAGTAGGCTCTAGCGGGAGAAACGAGCAGTACTTC. This chain links TRBV7-2 with TRBJ2-7; TRBD2 matches 10 bases. The germline gives CDR1 SGHTA, CDR2 FQGNSA. With 1 base clipped from V and 5 bases from J, the junction kept 8 bases outside the gene matches. The CDR3 sequence is 16 residues long.

This sequence joins TRBV5-5 and TRBJ2-7, with 7 positions matching TRBD2. Trimming cost V 1 base and J 0 bases; bases outside gene matches: 10. Germline loops: CDR1 SGHKS, CDR2 YYEKEE (reference sequence). The CDR3 has 17 residues. The CDR3 is CASSLIWERERSYEQYF. The CDR3 region has the DNA TGTGCCAGCAGCTTGATTTGGGAGCGGGAACGCTCCTACGAGCAGTACTTC.

The V gene is TRBV7-2, the J gene TRBJ2-2, with 8 bases aligning to TRBD1. J gave up 6 bases and V 4 bases, and 7 bases lay outside the gene matches. CDR1 is SGHTA and CDR2 is FQGNSA in the germline V gene. CDR3 length: 15 amino acids. The CDR3 protein is CASSSPGTGAGELFF. DNA of the CDR3: TGTGCCAGCAGCTCTCCCGGGACAGGTGCCGGGGAGCTGTTTTTT.

The chain combines TRBV12-2 with TRBJ2-3; no check of the table's D call, TRBD2, against the DNA was made. TRBV12-2 is a pseudogene locus. This CDR3 comprises 15 residues. For the CDR3, the DNA is TGTGCAAGTCGCTGTGGACTAGTTGGCACAGATACGCAGTATTTT. Protein: CASRCGLVGTDTQYF.